This TCR beta chain came from a study of CD8+ T cells in alopecia areata. Whole-study findings and limits: In scalp and blood during tofacitinib, many expanded lesional clones persisted. Within the top 100, expanded CD8+ clones significantly decreased with tofacitinib, as did scalp clonality. How baseline CD8+ expansion relates to response remains uncertain (there was one nonresponder).

As the sequencing template, cDNA was produced by extracting RNA and reverse transcribing it. Produced via immunoSEQ multiplex PCR; TCRdb's table is partial and in-frame only. The table has around 200,000 clones, roughly 53% seen once. The treatment: oral pan-JAK inhibitor, 5-10 mg twice daily. Separation by sorting yielded CD4+ and CD8+ T cells from PBMCs. This clone occurred a few times. The antigen is undetermined. V lost 3 bases and J lost 0; bases outside the gene matches: 8. The CDR3 extends over 16 amino acids. The germline V gene has CDR1 SGHDN and CDR2 FVKESK. The J gene is TRBJ2-7, the V gene TRBV14; 7 bases match TRBD1. The source was CD8+ T cells sorted from blood, collected at week 24, from a patient treated with tofacitinib. This clonotype originated in a human donor with alopecia areata. The CDR3 DNA reads TGTGCCAGCAGCCAGACTGGGACAGCAGCCTCCTACGAGCAGTACTTC. It specifies CASSQTGTAASYEQYF. The full variable domain, with the rest looked up from reference TRBV14 and TRBJ2-7, is EAGVTQFPSHSVIEKGQTVTLRCDPISGHDNLYWYRRVMGKEIKFLLHFVKESKQDESGMPNNRFLAERTGGTYSTLKVQPAELEDSGVYFCASSQTGTAASYEQYFGPGTRLTVT.